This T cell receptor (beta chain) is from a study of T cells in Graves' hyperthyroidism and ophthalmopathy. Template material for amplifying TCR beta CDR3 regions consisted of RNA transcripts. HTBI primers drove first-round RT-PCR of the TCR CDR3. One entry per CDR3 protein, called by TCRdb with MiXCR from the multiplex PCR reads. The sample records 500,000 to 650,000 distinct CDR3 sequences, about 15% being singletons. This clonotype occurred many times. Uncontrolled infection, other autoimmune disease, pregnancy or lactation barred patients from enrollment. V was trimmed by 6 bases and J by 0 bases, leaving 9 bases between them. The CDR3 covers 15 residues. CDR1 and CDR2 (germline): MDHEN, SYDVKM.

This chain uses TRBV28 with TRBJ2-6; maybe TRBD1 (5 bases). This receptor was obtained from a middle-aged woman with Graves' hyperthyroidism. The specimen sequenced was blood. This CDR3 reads CASSKQVSGANVLTF. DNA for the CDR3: TGTGCCAGCAGCAAACAGGTCTCTGGGGCCAACGTCCTGACTTTC.